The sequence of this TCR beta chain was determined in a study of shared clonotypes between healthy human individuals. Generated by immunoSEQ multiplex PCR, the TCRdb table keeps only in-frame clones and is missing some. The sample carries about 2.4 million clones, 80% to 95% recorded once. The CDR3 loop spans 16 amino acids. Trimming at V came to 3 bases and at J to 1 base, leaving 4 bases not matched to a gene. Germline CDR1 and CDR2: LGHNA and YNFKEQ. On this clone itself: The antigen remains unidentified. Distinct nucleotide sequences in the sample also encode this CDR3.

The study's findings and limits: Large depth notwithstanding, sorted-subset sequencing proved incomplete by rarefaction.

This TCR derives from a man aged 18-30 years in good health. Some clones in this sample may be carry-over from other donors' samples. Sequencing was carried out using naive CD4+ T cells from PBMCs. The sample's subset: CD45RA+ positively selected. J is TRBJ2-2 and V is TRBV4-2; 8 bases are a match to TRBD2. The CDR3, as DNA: TGTGCCAGCAGCCACCCTAGCGGGCAGAACACCGGGGAGCTGTTTTTT. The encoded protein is CASSHPSGQNTGELFF.